This TCR beta chain was obtained from a study of T cell changes during pregnancy in multiple sclerosis (dated by TCRdb to 2018 to 2020). Study-wide context: The study examined how the T cell repertoire changed over the course of pregnancy in women with multiple sclerosis.

CDR1 is given as MDHEN and CDR2 as SYDVKM, both from the germline V gene. From the cysteine up to the phenylalanine, the CDR3 has a length of 16 residues. Only the CDR3 part of the read is kept: 48 bases, read in frame from the first base. V loses 6 bases, J loses 1 base, and the germline ends lie 13 bases apart. This clone was recorded once. Its cognate antigen has yet to be identified. The input lacks base qualities; no much larger clone sits a single base away. Receptor libraries were prepared by the immunoSEQ multiplex PCR assay. Here the immuneACCESS table is served through TCRdb, limited to in-frame sequences with V and J called. Missing clones are a known gap in these copies; in checked studies unresolved V genes cover under half, and the rest lacks a known reason. For this sample there are fewer than 90,000 clones; about 93% appear just once. The ten largest account for roughly 1% of the sample.

The sequencing used peripheral blood, collected in the first trimester of pregnancy. The sequence was obtained from a female donor with multiple sclerosis, enrolled in a pregnancy study. The rearrangement combines TRBV28 with TRBJ2-6; 5 matching bases give a weak D call of TRBD2. The CDR3 here reads CASSLRGLSGANVLTF. The DNA sequence is TGTGCCAGCAGCCTTCGAGGGTTATCTGGGGCCAACGTCCTGACTTTC.